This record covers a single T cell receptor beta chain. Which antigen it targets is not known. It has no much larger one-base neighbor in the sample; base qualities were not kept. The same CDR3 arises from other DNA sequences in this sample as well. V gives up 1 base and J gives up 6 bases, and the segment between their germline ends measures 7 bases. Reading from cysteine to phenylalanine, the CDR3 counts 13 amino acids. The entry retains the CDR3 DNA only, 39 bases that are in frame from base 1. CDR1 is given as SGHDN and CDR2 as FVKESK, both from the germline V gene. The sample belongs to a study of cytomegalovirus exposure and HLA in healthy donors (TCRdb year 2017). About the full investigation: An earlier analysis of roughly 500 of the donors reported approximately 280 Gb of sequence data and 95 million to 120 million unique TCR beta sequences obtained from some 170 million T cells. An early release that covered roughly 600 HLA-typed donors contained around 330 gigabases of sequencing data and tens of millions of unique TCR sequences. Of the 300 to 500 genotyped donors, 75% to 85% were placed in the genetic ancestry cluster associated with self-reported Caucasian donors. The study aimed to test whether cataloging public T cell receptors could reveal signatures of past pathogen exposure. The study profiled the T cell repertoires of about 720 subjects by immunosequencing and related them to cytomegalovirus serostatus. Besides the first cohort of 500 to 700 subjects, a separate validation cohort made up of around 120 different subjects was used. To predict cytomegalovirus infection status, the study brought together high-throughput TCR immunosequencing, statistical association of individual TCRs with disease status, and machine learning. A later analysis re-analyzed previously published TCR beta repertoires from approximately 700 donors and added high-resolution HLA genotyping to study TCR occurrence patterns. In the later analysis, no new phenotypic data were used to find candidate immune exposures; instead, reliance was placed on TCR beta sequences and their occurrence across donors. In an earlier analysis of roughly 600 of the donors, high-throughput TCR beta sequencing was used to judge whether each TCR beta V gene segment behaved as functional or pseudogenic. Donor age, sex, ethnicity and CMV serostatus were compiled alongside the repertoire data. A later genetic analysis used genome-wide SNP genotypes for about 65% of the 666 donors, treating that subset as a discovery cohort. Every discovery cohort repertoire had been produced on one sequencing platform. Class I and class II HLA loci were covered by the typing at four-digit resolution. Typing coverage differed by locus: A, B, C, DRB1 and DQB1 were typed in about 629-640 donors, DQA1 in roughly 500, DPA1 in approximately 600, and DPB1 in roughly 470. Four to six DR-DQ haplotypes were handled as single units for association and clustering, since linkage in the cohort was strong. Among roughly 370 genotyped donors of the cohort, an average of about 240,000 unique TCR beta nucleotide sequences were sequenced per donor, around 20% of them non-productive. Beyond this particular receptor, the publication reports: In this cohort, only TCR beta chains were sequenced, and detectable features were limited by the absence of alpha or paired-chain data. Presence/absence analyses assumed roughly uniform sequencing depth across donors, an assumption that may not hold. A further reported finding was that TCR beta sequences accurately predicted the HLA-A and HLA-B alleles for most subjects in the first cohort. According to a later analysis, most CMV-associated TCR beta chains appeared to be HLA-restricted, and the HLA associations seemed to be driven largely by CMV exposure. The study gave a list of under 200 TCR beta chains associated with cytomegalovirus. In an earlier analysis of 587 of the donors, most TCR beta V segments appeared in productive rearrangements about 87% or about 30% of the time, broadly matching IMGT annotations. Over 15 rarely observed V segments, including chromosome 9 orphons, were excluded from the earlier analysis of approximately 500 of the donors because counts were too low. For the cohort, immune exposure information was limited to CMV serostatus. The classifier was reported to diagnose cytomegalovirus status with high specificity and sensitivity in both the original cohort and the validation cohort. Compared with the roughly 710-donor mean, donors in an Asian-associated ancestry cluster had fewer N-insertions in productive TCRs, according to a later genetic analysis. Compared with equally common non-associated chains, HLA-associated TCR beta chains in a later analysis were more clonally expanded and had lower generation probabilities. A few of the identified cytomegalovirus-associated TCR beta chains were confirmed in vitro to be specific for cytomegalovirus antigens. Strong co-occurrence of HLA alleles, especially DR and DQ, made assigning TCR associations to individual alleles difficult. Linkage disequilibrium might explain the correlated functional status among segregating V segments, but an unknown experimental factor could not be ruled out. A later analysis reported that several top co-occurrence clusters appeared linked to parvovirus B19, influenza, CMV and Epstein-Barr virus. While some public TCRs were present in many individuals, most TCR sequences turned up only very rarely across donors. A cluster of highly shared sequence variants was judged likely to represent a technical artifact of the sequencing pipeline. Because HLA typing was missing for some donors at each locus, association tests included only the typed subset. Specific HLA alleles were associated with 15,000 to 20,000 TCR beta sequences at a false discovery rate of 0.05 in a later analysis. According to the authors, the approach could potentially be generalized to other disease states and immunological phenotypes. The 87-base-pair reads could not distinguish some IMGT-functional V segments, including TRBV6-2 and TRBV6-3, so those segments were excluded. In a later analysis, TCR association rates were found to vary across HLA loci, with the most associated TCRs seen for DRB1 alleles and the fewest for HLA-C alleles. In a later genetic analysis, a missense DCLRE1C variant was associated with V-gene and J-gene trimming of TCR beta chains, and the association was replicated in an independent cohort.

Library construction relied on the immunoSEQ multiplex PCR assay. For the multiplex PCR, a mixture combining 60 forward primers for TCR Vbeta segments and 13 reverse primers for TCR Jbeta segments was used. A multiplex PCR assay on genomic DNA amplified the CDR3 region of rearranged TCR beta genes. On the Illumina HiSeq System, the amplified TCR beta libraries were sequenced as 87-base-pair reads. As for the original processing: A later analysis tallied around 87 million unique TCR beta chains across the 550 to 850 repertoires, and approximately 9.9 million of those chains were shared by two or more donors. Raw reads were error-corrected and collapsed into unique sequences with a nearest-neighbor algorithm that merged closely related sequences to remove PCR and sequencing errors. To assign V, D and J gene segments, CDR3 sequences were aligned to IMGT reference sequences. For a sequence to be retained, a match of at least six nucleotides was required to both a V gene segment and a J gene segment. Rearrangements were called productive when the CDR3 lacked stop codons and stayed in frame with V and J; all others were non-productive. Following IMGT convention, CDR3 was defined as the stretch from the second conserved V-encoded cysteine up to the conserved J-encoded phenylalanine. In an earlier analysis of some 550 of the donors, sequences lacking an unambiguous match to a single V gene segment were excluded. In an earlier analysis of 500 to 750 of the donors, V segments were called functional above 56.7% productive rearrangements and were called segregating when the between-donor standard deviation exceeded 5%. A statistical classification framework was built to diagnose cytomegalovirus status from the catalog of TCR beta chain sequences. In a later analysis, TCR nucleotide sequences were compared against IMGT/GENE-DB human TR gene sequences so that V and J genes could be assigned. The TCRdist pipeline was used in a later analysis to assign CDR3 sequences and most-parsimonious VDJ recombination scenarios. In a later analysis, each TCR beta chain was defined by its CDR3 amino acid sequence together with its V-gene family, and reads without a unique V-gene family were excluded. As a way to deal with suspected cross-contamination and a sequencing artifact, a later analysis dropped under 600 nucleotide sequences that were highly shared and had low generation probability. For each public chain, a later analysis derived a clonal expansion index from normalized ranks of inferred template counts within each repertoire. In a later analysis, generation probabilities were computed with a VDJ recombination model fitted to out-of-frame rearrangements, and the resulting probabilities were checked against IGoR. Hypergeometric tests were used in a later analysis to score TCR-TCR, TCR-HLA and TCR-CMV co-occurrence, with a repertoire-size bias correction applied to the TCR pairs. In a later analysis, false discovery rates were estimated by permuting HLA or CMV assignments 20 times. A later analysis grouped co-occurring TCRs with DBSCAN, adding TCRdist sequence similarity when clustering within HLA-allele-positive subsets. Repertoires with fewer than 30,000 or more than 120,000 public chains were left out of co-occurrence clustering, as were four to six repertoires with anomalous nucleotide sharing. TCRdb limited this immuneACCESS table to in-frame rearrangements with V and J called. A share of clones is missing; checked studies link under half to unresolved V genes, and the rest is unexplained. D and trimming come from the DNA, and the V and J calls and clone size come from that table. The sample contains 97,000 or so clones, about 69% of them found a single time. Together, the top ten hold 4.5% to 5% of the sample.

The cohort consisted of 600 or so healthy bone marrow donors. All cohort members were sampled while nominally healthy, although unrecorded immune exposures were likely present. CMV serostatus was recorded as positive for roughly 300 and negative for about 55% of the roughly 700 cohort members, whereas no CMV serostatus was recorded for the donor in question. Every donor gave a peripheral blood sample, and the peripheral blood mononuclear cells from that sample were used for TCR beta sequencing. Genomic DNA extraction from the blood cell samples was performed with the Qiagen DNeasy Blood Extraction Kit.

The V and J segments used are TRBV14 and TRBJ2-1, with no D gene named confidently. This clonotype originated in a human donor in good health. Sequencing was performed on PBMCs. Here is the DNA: TGTGCCAGCAGCCAAGGGCTTCCCAATGAGCAGTTCTTC. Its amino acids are CASSQGLPNEQFF.